This entry is about one T cell receptor (beta chain). What this receptor recognizes is not known. The record has no base qualities; no much larger clone is one base away. Using the deep immunoSEQ assay, multiplex PCR amplified TCR CDR3 regions from genomic DNA. Genomic DNA extracted from each cell subset was distributed evenly over all wells of several immunoSEQ 96-well plates, and each plate served as one replicate. For sorted subsets, each replicate PCR was loaded with roughly 0.2 ug genomic DNA, equivalent to 25,000 to 35,000 T cell genomes. The purified libraries were quantified using a Qubit 3.0 fluorometer, sized with a Bioanalyzer 2100, and then quantified again using the KAPA Library Quantification kit. Each immunoSEQ 96-well plate was sequenced on its own single-read 150-cycle Illumina NextSeq 550 flow cell. In the paper's pipeline: Because the immunoSEQ output held only junctional sequences and lacked quality scores, the filtering could not match the filtering applied to full-length reads. To assign V/J genes and CDR3, sequences were annotated using PyIR, a Python wrapper for IgBLAST v1.9, with IMGT germline references. Reads were filtered out if the reads had weak V/J assignments (E-value above 1e-6), no CDR3, stop codons, out-of-frame junctions, or ambiguous translated residues. V3J clonotypes were defined by identical inferred V gene, J gene, and CDR3 amino acid sequence. The percentage overlap between two repertoires was calculated by dividing the number of shared unique clonotypes by the size of the smaller repertoire. Three approaches were used to assess repertoire richness: RTK rarefaction, the Chao1 estimator, and Recon v2.1 estimates of unobserved clonotypes. Generation probabilities for all TCRbeta clonotypes obtained by the gDNA method from several donors were computed using OLGA. Sourced from immuneACCESS, this table was stored by TCRdb with only in-frame sequences that have V and J called. A share of the clones is absent; for the studies checked, an unresolved V gene accounts for under half, and the remainder has no known explanation. The V and J calls and clone size are taken from that table; D and trimming were inferred from the DNA. The sample yields 2 million to 2.5 million clones; over 85% were counted once. Approximately 0.36% of the sample belongs to the ten largest clones.

Healthy HIV-negative adults with no recently reported acute infections or vaccinations were included as donors. Every donor was a Caucasian adult residing in Nashville, Tennessee, USA. CD4+ T cells were enriched through magnetic negative selection, after which naive cells were positively selected on CD45RA and the remaining negative fraction served as the memory subset. Blood was collected by leukapheresis, and PBMCs were isolated by Ficoll-Histopaque density gradient centrifugation and then cryopreserved in liquid nitrogen vapor phase. Analytical flow cytometry was used to check the purity and quantity of each magnetically sorted T cell population. From each sorted fraction, genomic DNA was isolated and quantified by UV absorbance on a Nanodrop 2000c. Spanning cysteine to phenylalanine, the CDR3 consists of 18 amino acids. Of the read, only the CDR3 DNA is kept; its 54 bases are in frame from base 1.

This sample was taken from a study of shared clonotypes between healthy human individuals (dated by TCRdb to the early 2020s). About the investigation overall: The cohort included three men and a couple of women between 18 and 49 years of age. For each donor, three plates each were used for CD4 naive and CD4 memory, two plates were used for CD8 naive, and one plate was used for CD8 memory. Between about 0.85 and 9.5 billion PBMCs per donor were obtained by leukapheresis. The study deeply sequenced blood TCR repertoires of five healthy adults to estimate repertoire size and the extent of clonotype sharing between individuals. Libraries were prepared and TCR repertoires were sequenced by different laboratories using diverse techniques, in order to increase sequencing depth and limit assay-specific biases. Study-wide findings and limitations: Larger estimated clonotype richness was generally found for naive subsets than for memory subsets. Even with the large sequencing depth, rarefaction of the sorted-subset datasets indicated that sequencing was incomplete. Pairwise subsampling led to the expectation that sequencing depth would affect the degree of clonotype sharing among donors. The genetic and exposure-history diversity represented was limited by the small number of donors. Only blood was sampled, and tissue TCR repertoires likely differ from those in blood. When several donors were compared, the shared fraction of clonotypes was approximately 5% for naive CD4, roughly 3.3% for naive CD8, 2% to 2.5% for memory CD4, and around 0.4% for memory CD8. Compared with non-shared clonotypes, clonotypes shared by all four sorted-subset donors had higher generation probabilities.

Sequencing input: naive CD4+ T cells from PBMCs. In the paper's terms, the cell subset or site label means: CD45RA+ positively selected. The V gene is TRBV12-2 and the J gene is TRBJ2-1; the table calls TRBD2, which could not be checked here. TRBV12-2 constitutes a pseudogene. The origin of this receptor is a man aged 18 to 30 in good health. Some clones in this sample may be carry-over from other donors' samples. The DNA sequence reads TGTGCAAGTCGCTCCGGATGGTCGCTAGTCAGCTCCTACAATGAGCAGTTCTTC. Its protein reads: CASRSGWSLVSSYNEQFF.